The 19 T cell receptor beta chains listed next were all sequenced from one sample in a study of technical replicates of blood from a few donors. Sequencing used immunoSEQ multiplex PCR; TCRdb keeps in-frame clones, though not all of them. Of around 67,000 clones listed, more than 75% were seen once; the top ten hold approximately 5%. The material sequenced was PBMCs. Every receptor here comes from a human donor in good health. Some clones in this sample may be carry-over from other donors' samples.

The chain uses TRBV5-1 and TRBJ2-7; 14 bases are shared with TRBD2. This CDR3 is 17 amino acids long. Germline V gene lookup returns CDR1 SGHRS and CDR2 YFSETQ. V trimming: 4 bases; J trimming: 2 bases; junction bases outside the gene matches: 8. The CDR3, as DNA: TGCGCCAGCAGCCTGGGGACTAGCGGGAGATCACCCTACGAGCAGTACTTC. Residues: CASSLGTSGRSPYEQYF.

This chain connects TRBV4-3 to TRBJ2-4, with 9 bases matching TRBD2. Losses at the gene ends were 0 bases for V and 6 bases for J; bases not matched to a gene: 6. Germline CDR1 and CDR2: LGHNA and YSLEER. The CDR3 is 16 amino acids. The CDR3 coding sequence is TGCGCCAGCAGCCAAGATCAGGCAGCGGGAGGAAACATTCAGTACTTC. Translated: CASSQDQAAGGNIQYF.

This rearrangement joins TRBV7-4 to TRBJ2-1; TRBD2 matches 12 bases. The CDR3 sequence is 17 residues long. The V and J ends lost 1 base and 4 bases, in that order; junction bases with no gene match: 5. CDR1 SGHVT and CDR2 SQSDAQ come from the germline V gene. The CDR3 bases are TGTGCCAGCAGCTTAGGACTAGCGGGAGAGGGATACAATGAGCAGTTCTTC. Residues: CASSLGLAGEGYNEQFF.

This chain joins TRBV18 and TRBJ1-3; D is unresolved. Per the germline V gene, CDR1 is KGHSH and CDR2 is LQKENI. V was clipped by 3 bases and J by 4 bases, with 4 bases between them. This CDR3 contains 12 residues. CDR3 coding DNA: TGTGCCAGCTCACCGGAGGGAAACACCATATATTTT. Translation: CASSPEGNTIYF.

This chain links TRBV6-5 with TRBJ1-1; D perhaps matches TRBD1 (6 bases). The CDR3 has 13 amino acids. Germline assignment: CDR1 MNHEY and CDR2 SVGAGI. V lost 6 bases and J lost 4, with 12 bases in between. The CDR3 bases are TGTGCCAGCAGCTCAACAGGGCCCACTGAAGCTTTCTTT. Protein product: CASSSTGPTEAFF.

This clone was seen a few times. The V gene is TRBV7-9, the J gene TRBJ1-1; D remains ambiguous. This CDR3 contains 15 residues. V shed 2 bases and J shed 0 bases, with 10 bases lying between them. Germline V lookup: CDR1 SEHNR, CDR2 FQNEAQ (reference sequence). CDR3 DNA: TGTGCCAGCAGCTTAATTTCCGGTATGAACACTGAAGCTTTCTTT. It is translated as CASSLISGMNTEAFF.

This sequence joins TRBV27 and TRBJ1-6; D perhaps matches TRBD1 (5 bases). Deletions cut 2 bases from V and 7 bases from J, with 9 bases between. The CDR3 consists of 14 residues. Germline-derived CDR1 and CDR2 are MNHEY and SMNVEV (reference sequence). As DNA, the CDR3 is TGTGCCAGCAGTTTACTGGGGGGGAATTCACCCCTCCACTTT. Translating it yields CASSLLGGNSPLHF.

The chain uses TRBV6-6 and TRBJ2-5; the match to TRBD2 covers 8 bases. J gave up 4 bases and V 6 bases, and 10 bases lay outside the gene matches. Germline-derived CDR1 and CDR2 are MNHNY and SVGAGI (reference sequence). This CDR3 spans 15 amino acids. The CDR3 here is CASSSISGVGETQYF. CDR3 sequence (DNA): TGTGCCAGCAGCAGCATTAGCGGGGTGGGAGAGACCCAGTACTTC.

This chain links TRBV4-1 with TRBJ1-1; D gene ambiguous. Germline CDR1 reads MGHRA; CDR2 reads YSYEKL. V was clipped by 5 bases and J by 6 bases, with 22 bases between them. This CDR3 has 16 residues. CDR3 sequence: CASSLQFDLEGSEAFF. The CDR3 DNA sequence: TGCGCCAGCAGCTTACAATTCGACCTGGAGGGCTCTGAAGCTTTCTTT.

The rearrangement uses TRBV4-1 and TRBJ1-5, with 9 bases fitting TRBD1. This CDR3 spans 15 amino acids. CDR1 MGHRA and CDR2 YSYEKL come from the germline V gene. V lost 4 bases to trimming and J lost 9 bases; unmatched junction nucleotides: 10. The DNA of the CDR3 is TGCGCCAGCAGCCCGGCCGGGACAGGGAGTCGGCCCCAGCATTTT. It codes for CASSPAGTGSRPQHF.

The rearrangement links TRBV7-9 to TRBJ1-6; D unresolved. CDR3 size: 15 residues. Per germline, CDR1 SEHNR and CDR2 FQNEAQ (reference sequence). V was shortened by 3 bases and J by 0 bases, with 6 bases between the two germline ends. This CDR3 reads CASSFSSSYNSPLHF. The DNA of the CDR3 is TGTGCCAGCAGCTTTTCGAGCTCCTATAATTCACCCCTCCACTTT.

This clone was picked up one time. The rearrangement links TRBV2 to TRBJ2-3; 8 bases are a match to TRBD1. The CDR3 runs 14 residues. Germline V gene data show CDR1 as SNHLY and CDR2 as FYNNEI. The J segment lost 4 bases and the V segment lost 1 base, leaving 1 base of the junction unmatched. CDR3 bases: TGTGCCAGCAGTGAAGGGGACAGGCCAGATACGCAGTATTTT. This encodes CASSEGDRPDTQYF.

CDR3 amino acids: CASRVEGVNTEAFF. CDR3 DNA sequence: TGTGCCAGCAGGGTAGAGGGGGTGAACACTGAAGCTTTCTTT. The chain joins TRBV2 to TRBJ1-1, with D possibly TRBD1 on 6 matching bases. The CDR3 has 14 residues. V gave up 6 bases and J gave up 0 bases, with 11 bases separating them. Germline-derived CDR1 and CDR2 are SNHLY and FYNNEI.

The V gene is TRBV6-4, the J gene TRBJ1-2; no firm D call. Per the germline V gene, CDR1 is MRHNA and CDR2 is SNTAGT. Trimming took off 4 bases at V and 8 bases at J, with 11 bases between the two ends. The CDR3 sequence is 12 residues long. The CDR3 DNA reads as TGTGCCAGCAGTGCTAGCAGCTCGGGCTACACCTTC. Translation: CASSASSSGYTF.

The V and J genes are TRBV6-6 and TRBJ1-5; D call uncertain. Deletions cut 5 bases from V and 1 base from J, with 9 bases between. Germline V gene lookup returns CDR1 MNHNY and CDR2 SVGAGI (reference sequence). CDR3 length: 14 residues. CDR3 nucleotide sequence: TGTGCCAGCAGTAACGGGAGGAGCAATCAGCCCCAGCATTTT. Encoded protein: CASSNGRSNQPQHF.

V usage is TRBV7-9 and J usage is TRBJ2-5; 10 bases match TRBD2. After removal of 3 bases from V and 2 bases from J, the junction contained 6 bases not matched to a gene. The CDR3 is 16 residues long. Germline V gives CDR1 SEHNR, CDR2 FQNEAQ (reference sequence). DNA of the CDR3: TGTGCCAGCAGCTTCAAGTTAGCGGGAGGACAAGAGACCCAGTACTTC. Protein: CASSFKLAGGQETQYF.

The rearrangement uses TRBV7-9 and TRBJ1-4; no clear D. This CDR3 region has 12 residues. From germline, CDR1 is SEHNR and CDR2 FQNEAQ (reference sequence). V shed 3 bases and J shed 7 bases, with 6 bases lying between them. The CDR3 DNA reads TGTGCCAGCAGCTTCGGCGGTGAAAAACTGTTTTTT. Its translation is CASSFGGEKLFF.

The rearrangement links TRBV2 to TRBJ2-2, with 7 positions matching TRBD1. The V gene's germline CDR1 is SNHLY and CDR2 FYNNEI. The J segment lost 7 bases and the V segment lost 7 bases, leaving 6 bases of the junction unmatched. The CDR3 has 13 residues. The CDR3 is CASTRQGRGELFF. In DNA form, the CDR3 reads TGTGCCAGCACACGACAGGGACGCGGGGAGCTGTTTTTT.

The chain couples TRBV29-1 to TRBJ2-2; weak D call: TRBD2 (6 bases). V lost 0 bases to trimming and J lost 5 bases, with 10 bases between them. This CDR3 spans 14 amino acids. Germline lookup yields CDR1 SQVTM and CDR2 ANQGSEA. In DNA, the CDR3 is TGCAGCGTTGAAGATCTGCGGGGAACCGGGGAGCTGTTTTTT. It specifies CSVEDLRGTGELFF.